These 2 T cell receptor beta chains were all obtained from the same sample, sequenced in a study of cytomegalovirus exposure and HLA in healthy donors. The PCR contained 60 Vbeta and 13 Jbeta primers. Measured with immunoSEQ multiplex PCR; TCRdb has only the in-frame clones, and not every one. The sample totals roughly 54,000 clones. The material sequenced was PBMCs. Receptor source: a young woman in good health and CMV-seropositive.

The J gene is TRBJ2-5, the V gene TRBV4-2; 8 bases are a match to TRBD2. This CDR3 has 15 amino acids. J was trimmed by 5 bases and V by 1 base; bases with no gene match: 6. From germline, CDR1 is LGHNA and CDR2 YNFKEQ. CDR3 amino acids: CASSQATGGGETQYF. Here the CDR3 DNA reads TGTGCCAGCAGCCAAGCGACGGGAGGGGGGGAGACCCAGTACTTC.

This chain uses TRBV2 with TRBJ2-2, with 10 bases that match TRBD2. J was trimmed by 7 bases and V by 5 bases; bases with no gene match: 4. Per the germline V gene, CDR1 is SNHLY and CDR2 is FYNNEI. This CDR3 has 14 residues. CDR3 nucleotides: TGTGCCAGCAGTTGGACTAGCGGCGGCGGGGAGCTGTTTTTT. This codes for CASSWTSGGGELFF.